The rows below give T cell receptor beta chains drawn from one sample of a study of blood T cell repertoires in COVID-19. Some clones are missing from TCRdb's copy, which holds only in-frame ones; the method was immunoSEQ multiplex PCR. The sample lists some 140,000 clones; roughly 83% were seen once. The specimen was peripheral blood. These receptors all stem from an elderly woman with acute or convalescent COVID-19. Both conserved end residues are part of each CDR3. Fields, in order: J gene, V gene, clone size, D gene, CDR3 DNA, CDR3 protein. The D gene is left open where the match is weak. The listing skips clone size in some rows; elsewhere it reads once, few, many or a size class.

J: TRBJ1-1; V: TRBV30; size: .; D: .; DNA: TGTGCCTGGAGTGAAGACAGGCTGAACACTGAAGCTTTCTTT; CDR3: CAWSEDRLNTEAFF
J: TRBJ2-5; V: TRBV30; size: once; D: .; DNA: TGTGCCTGGATGTTGGATAAAGGGGGATCCCAAGAGACCCAGTACTTC; CDR3: CAWMLDKGGSQETQYF
J: TRBJ2-1; V: TRBV7-9; size: few; D: .; DNA: TGTGCCAGCAGCTTAACGGGACTGGATAACAATGAGCAGTTCTTC; CDR3: CASSLTGLDNNEQFF
J: TRBJ1-1; V: TRBV5-6; size: .; D: .; DNA: TGTGCCAGCAGCTTGGCGTTGGCTAACACTGAAGCTTTCTTT; CDR3: CASSLALANTEAFF
J: TRBJ2-7; V: TRBV29-1; size: .; D: TRBD1; DNA: TGCAGCGTTGGCCCAGGGGGTCTTTACGAGCAGTACTTC; CDR3: CSVGPGGLYEQYF
J: TRBJ2-3; V: TRBV5-1; size: .; D: TRBD1; DNA: TGCGCCAGCAGCCCCGGACAGGGCACTAGCACAGATACGCAGTATTTT; CDR3: CASSPGQGTSTDTQYF
J: TRBJ1-2; V: TRBV5-5; size: .; D: .; DNA: TGTGCCAGCGGACCCGGACCTCGGGGCTATGGCTACACCTTC; CDR3: CASGPGPRGYGYTF
J: TRBJ2-7; V: TRBV30; size: .; D: TRBD1; DNA: TGTGCCTGGAGGACGCCGTACGTCGGGACAGGGGGACGGGTACCGCAGTACTTC; CDR3: CAWRTPYVGTGGRVPQYF
J: TRBJ2-5; V: TRBV24-1; size: once; D: .; DNA: TGTGCCACCAGTGATTTAGGGCCCGGGGGCCAAGAGACCCAGTACTTC; CDR3: CATSDLGPGGQETQYF
J: TRBJ2-7; V: TRBV12-5; size: once; D: .; DNA: TGTGCTAGTGGCCTTAGCGGAACCAAGGGATACGAGCAGTACTTC; CDR3: CASGLSGTKGYEQYF
J: TRBJ2-7; V: TRBV7-2; size: .; D: .; DNA: TGTGCCAGCAGCTTAGGGCTAGCCCCCAGGGAGCAGTACTTC; CDR3: CASSLGLAPREQYF
J: TRBJ1-2; V: TRBV9; size: .; D: .; DNA: TGTGCCAGCAGCCCGGCCGACAGTAACTATGGCTACACCTTC; CDR3: CASSPADSNYGYTF
J: TRBJ1-4; V: TRBV3-1/TRBV3-2; size: .; D: TRBD1; DNA: TGTGCCAGCAGCCAGAACTACGGGACAGGGGTTGAAAAACTGTTTTTT; CDR3: CASSQNYGTGVEKLFF
J: TRBJ1-4; V: TRBV5-1; size: .; D: .; DNA: TGCGCCAGCAGCTTTTCGGGGGGCGATGAAAAACTGTTTTTT; CDR3: CASSFSGGDEKLFF
J: TRBJ1-2; V: TRBV5-1; size: few; D: .; DNA: TGCGCCAGCAGCGGCGGGGCGGACACTTTTTATGGCTACACCTTC; CDR3: CASSGGADTFYGYTF
J: TRBJ1-2; V: TRBV15; size: .; D: TRBD1; DNA: TGTGCCACCAGCAGAGACTGGGGACAGGGGTTTAACGGCTACACCTTC; CDR3: CATSRDWGQGFNGYTF
J: TRBJ1-1; V: TRBV5-5; size: once; D: .; DNA: TGTGCCAGCACAGGATTGAACATGAACACTGAAGCTTTCTTT; CDR3: CASTGLNMNTEAFF
J: TRBJ2-2; V: TRBV7-8; size: .; D: .; DNA: TGTGCCAGCAGCCCCCCCGGGGCCGGGGAGCTGTTTTTT; CDR3: CASSPPGAGELFF
J: TRBJ2-7; V: TRBV6-5; size: .; D: .; DNA: TGTGCCAGCAGACCTCTAGAGGGGGCCTACGAGCAGTACTTC; CDR3: CASRPLEGAYEQYF
J: TRBJ2-5; V: TRBV5-1; size: .; D: .; DNA: TGCGCCAGCAGCTTGCGACAGGCGAATCAAGAGACCCAGTACTTC; CDR3: CASSLRQANQETQYF
J: TRBJ1-2; V: TRBV7-9; size: .; D: .; DNA: TGTGCCGTCCCCCGGGCGGGGGCGAACTATGGCTACACCTTC; CDR3: CAVPRAGANYGYTF
J: TRBJ1-1; V: TRBV5-1; size: .; D: TRBD1; DNA: TGCGCCAGCAGCTCACAGGGGCAGAACACTGAAGCTTTCTTT; CDR3: CASSSQGQNTEAFF
J: TRBJ2-7; V: TRBV6-5; size: .; D: TRBD1; DNA: TGTGCCAGCAGTTACCTGGGACAGGGGGCCTACGAGCAGTACTTC; CDR3: CASSYLGQGAYEQYF
J: TRBJ2-7; V: TRBV7-2; size: .; D: .; DNA: TGTGCCAGCAGCTTACTGCAGGGTGGATACGAGCAGTACTTC; CDR3: CASSLLQGGYEQYF
J: TRBJ2-7; V: TRBV4-3; size: .; D: .; DNA: TGCGCCAGCAGCCAAGATCGGTGGGCCACCTACGAGCAGTACTTC; CDR3: CASSQDRWATYEQYF
J: TRBJ1-1; V: TRBV7-2; size: .; D: .; DNA: TGTGCCAGCAGCTTAGTCTACAGGAACACTGAAGCTTTCTTT; CDR3: CASSLVYRNTEAFF
J: TRBJ1-4; V: TRBV30; size: .; D: TRBD1; DNA: TGTGCCTGGACACGATCAACAGGGGGTAATGAAAAACTGTTTTTT; CDR3: CAWTRSTGGNEKLFF
J: TRBJ1-3; V: TRBV6-6; size: .; D: .; DNA: TGTGCCAGCAAATTGACAGCCGACTCTGGAAACACCATATATTTT; CDR3: CASKLTADSGNTIYF
J: TRBJ2-1; V: TRBV19; size: .; D: TRBD2; DNA: TGTGCCAGTAGTCTCGGTGGCGGGAGGGGCAATGAGCAGTTCTTC; CDR3: CASSLGGGRGNEQFF
J: TRBJ1-1; V: TRBV5-1; size: .; D: TRBD1; DNA: TGCGCCAGCAGCACCGGACAGGGCGTTTCTGAAGCTTTCTTT; CDR3: CASSTGQGVSEAFF
J: TRBJ2-7; V: TRBV7-9; size: .; D: .; DNA: TGTGCCAGCAGCTTACCACAGGGTCGAACTAGGGACTACGAGCAGTACTTC; CDR3: CASSLPQGRTRDYEQYF
J: TRBJ1-6; V: TRBV2; size: few; D: .; DNA: TGTGCCAGCAGAAGAACAGGGTCCCATAATTCACCCCTCCACTTT; CDR3: CASRRTGSHNSPLHF
J: TRBJ1-1; V: TRBV7-2; size: .; D: .; DNA: TGTGCCAGCAGCTTATCAGGGGTCGTGATGAACACTGAAGCTTTCTTT; CDR3: CASSLSGVVMNTEAFF
J: TRBJ2-2; V: TRBV5-1; size: .; D: .; DNA: TGCGCCAGCAGCTTGGGGGGCGCCGGGGAGCTGTTTTTT; CDR3: CASSLGGAGELFF
J: TRBJ2-7; V: TRBV6-1; size: .; D: .; DNA: TGTGCCAGCAGTGAAGTGTCGGGTGGGGGGTCCCACGAGCAGTACTTC; CDR3: CASSEVSGGGSHEQYF
J: TRBJ1-2; V: TRBV12-3/TRBV12-4; size: once; D: .; DNA: TGTGCCAGCGGTCCCGGGACACCGTTCTACACCTTC; CDR3: CASGPGTPFYTF
J: TRBJ1-1; V: TRBV6-6; size: .; D: .; DNA: TGTGCCAGCACCCCCCGAAGAGGGAACACTGAAGCTTTCTTT; CDR3: CASTPRRGNTEAFF
J: TRBJ2-1; V: TRBV3-1/TRBV3-2; size: once; D: TRBD1; DNA: TGTGCCAGCAGCCGGGACAGGGGTTCCTACAATGAGCAGTTCTTC; CDR3: CASSRDRGSYNEQFF
J: TRBJ1-2; V: TRBV21-1; size: .; D: .; DNA: TGTGCCAGCCTCCGGGACACCGCCGGTGGTGGGTGGGTGAACTATGGCTACACCTTC; CDR3: CASLRDTAGGGWVNYGYTF
J: TRBJ2-1; V: TRBV2; size: .; D: .; DNA: TGTGCCAGCAGTGAGCGGGATCTAGCGAGCTCCTACAATGAGCAGTTCTTC; CDR3: CASSERDLASSYNEQFF
J: TRBJ1-2; V: TRBV12-3/TRBV12-4; size: .; D: .; DNA: TGTGCCACTAAGAATAGGGGCCACTATGGCTACACCTTC; CDR3: CATKNRGHYGYTF
J: TRBJ2-3; V: TRBV18; size: .; D: TRBD1; DNA: TGTGCCAGCTCACCAAGGCGACAGGGGTTCACAGATACGCAGTATTTT; CDR3: CASSPRRQGFTDTQYF
J: TRBJ2-7; V: TRBV5-1; size: .; D: .; DNA: TGCGCCAGCAGCTTCGCAGGGAAAACTTACGAGCAGTACTTC; CDR3: CASSFAGKTYEQYF
J: TRBJ1-1; V: TRBV27; size: .; D: TRBD1; DNA: TGTGCCAGCAGTTTATCGCCCCCCGGGACAGGGATCTCTCGCATGAACACTGAAGCTTTCTTT; CDR3: CASSLSPPGTGISRMNTEAFF
J: TRBJ1-6; V: TRBV15; size: .; D: .; DNA: TGTGCCACCACCTGGACTGCTAATTCACCCCTCCACTTT; CDR3: CATTWTANSPLHF
J: TRBJ2-1; V: TRBV5-4; size: once; D: TRBD2; DNA: TGTGCCAGCAGCTTGGTAGCGGGGGGGCGGAATGAGCAGTTCTTC; CDR3: CASSLVAGGRNEQFF
J: TRBJ2-4; V: TRBV18; size: .; D: .; DNA: TGTGCCAGCTCACCACCGTCGACAGGAAACATTCAGTACTTC; CDR3: CASSPPSTGNIQYF
J: TRBJ2-3; V: TRBV11-3; size: .; D: .; DNA: TGTGCCAGCAGCTTACAGGGCCTAGTTTCGGATACGCAGTATTTT; CDR3: CASSLQGLVSDTQYF
J: TRBJ1-5; V: TRBV30; size: once; D: .; DNA: TGTGCCTGGAGTACCGGTCAGCCCCAGCATTTT; CDR3: CAWSTGQPQHF
J: TRBJ2-5; V: TRBV15; size: .; D: .; DNA: TGTGCCACCAGCAGAGAAGTGGGACATCCCCAAGAGACCCAGTACTTC; CDR3: CATSREVGHPQETQYF
J: TRBJ2-1; V: TRBV4-1; size: .; D: TRBD2; DNA: TGCGCCAGCAGCCAAGGGCTTAGGGCTAGCGGGGGCTATGAGCAGTTCTTC; CDR3: CASSQGLRASGGYEQFF
J: TRBJ2-1; V: TRBV6-2/TRBV6-3; size: .; D: TRBD2; DNA: TGTGCCAGCAGTTACGGATTAGCGGGAAAGCAGCTTGAGCAGTTCTTC; CDR3: CASSYGLAGKQLEQFF
J: TRBJ2-1; V: TRBV12-3/TRBV12-4; size: .; D: .; DNA: TGTGCCAGCAGTTTTAGCTGGGACAATGAGCAGTTCTTC; CDR3: CASSFSWDNEQFF